The 3 T cell receptor beta chains given below trace back to one sample, sequenced in a study of monozygotic twins with inflammatory bowel disease. TCRdb reprocessed the 5' RACE reads, keeping one entry per CDR3 protein, no DNA. Here the sample table reports approximately 200,000 distinct CDR3 sequences. Source material: blood. These receptors all come from a human donor with ulcerative colitis or Crohn's disease, or a healthy co-twin of an affected twin (not recorded which).

The J gene is TRBJ1-5, the V gene TRBV4-2; as DNA is missing, the TRBD1 call by TCRdb cannot be tested. CDR1 and CDR2 (germline): LGHNA, YNFKEQ. This CDR3 has 17 residues. CDR3 residues: CASSKTRQGLGNQPQHF.

The rearrangement links TRBV7-3 to TRBJ2-7; TCRdb indicates TRBD1, and absent DNA this call remains unverified. This CDR3 contains 13 residues. Germline V gives CDR1 SGHTA, CDR2 FQGTGA. CDR3 in amino acids: CASSYDRGYEQYF.

The V and J genes are TRBV5-6 and TRBJ1-4; TCRdb's assignment of TRBD1 cannot be checked, as there is no DNA. The CDR3 consists of 15 residues. The germline gives CDR1 SGHDT, CDR2 YYEEEE. The CDR3 protein is CASSRRGVLDEKLFF.